This T cell receptor (beta chain) was sequenced in a study of long-term antiretroviral therapy in people with HIV. Study observations and caveats: The range of CDR3 lengths in HIV repertoires proved narrower than that found in controls.

The CDR3 length is 15 residues. The germline gives CDR1 SGHRS, CDR2 YFSETQ. With 0 bases removed from V and 0 bases from J, the gap between germline ends came to 6 bases. Comments on this clone: Its specificity is not known.

In the United States, treatment was given to all participants with HIV. DNA was extracted from around 1-10 million thawed cryopreserved PBMC. Survey level was the resolution at which the v3.0 immunoSEQ assay ran. Sequencing aimed at roughly 35,000-55,000 T-cell genomes per sample. The repertoire was sequenced with immunoSEQ multiplex PCR; TCRdb's copy has only in-frame clones and lacks some. The repertoire has some 11,000 clones, about four fifths of them found once; the top ten carry 15% to 20%. The clonotype comes from a man aged 40-50 years with HIV. The gene calls are TRBV5-1 and TRBJ1-4; D gene uncertain. This specimen was unsorted PBMCs, taken 1.8 years after starting antiretroviral therapy. The CDR3 DNA sequence: TGCGCCAGCAGCTTGGACACATCAACTAATGAAAAACTGTTTTTT. Its protein product is CASSLDTSTNEKLFF. The complete variable domain, with remaining parts taken from reference TRBV5-1 and TRBJ1-4, reads KAGVTQTPRYLIKTRGQQVTLSCSPISGHRSVSWYQQTPGQGLQFLFEYFSETQRNKGNFPGRFSGRQFSNSRSEMNVSTLELGDSALYLCASSLDTSTNEKLFFGSGTQLSVL.